A selection of T cell receptor beta chains follows, all from one sample in a study of T cells after yellow fever vaccination. TCRdb redid the calling of the 5' RACE reads with MiXCR, one entry per CDR3 protein. Of approximately 150,000 distinct CDR3 sequences listed, approximately 9.9% were seen once; the top ten hold around 33%. This sample comprised CD8+ T cells sorted from PBMCs, obtained 45 days after the yellow fever booster vaccination. Every receptor here comes from a man between 18 and 29 years old who received the YFV17D yellow fever vaccine. Both conserved end residues are part of each CDR3. The order of the fields is V gene, J gene, D gene, clone size, CDR3 protein, CDR3 DNA. D genes are given only for firm matches. For some rows the clone size is stated as once, few or many, or as a class when expanded; others skip it.

v_call: TRBV6-5; j_call: TRBJ2-3; d_call: TRBD2; clone_size: few; cdr3_aa: CASSYSRPGGAHGTDTQYF; cdr3_nt: TGTGCCAGCAGTTACTCTCGGCCGGGGGGGGCGCATGGCACAGATACGCAGTATTTT
v_call: TRBV6-6; j_call: TRBJ2-6; d_call: -; clone_size: many; cdr3_aa: CASSYGLSYSGANVLTF; cdr3_nt: TGTGCCAGCAGTTACGGTCTCTCCTACTCTGGGGCCAACGTCCTGACTTTC
v_call: TRBV4-1; j_call: TRBJ1-2; d_call: -; clone_size: -; cdr3_aa: CASSRQEYPRTNYGYTF; cdr3_nt: TGCGCCAGCAGCCGCCAGGAGTACCCTAGGACTAACTATGGCTACACCTTC
v_call: TRBV23-1; j_call: TRBJ2-4; d_call: TRBD1; clone_size: few; cdr3_aa: CASPRDRGHIQYF; cdr3_nt: TGCGCCAGCCCCCGGGACAGGGGTCACATTCAGTACTTC
v_call: TRBV4-2; j_call: TRBJ2-3; d_call: -; clone_size: few; cdr3_aa: CASSQDPGYVSDTQYF; cdr3_nt: TGTGCCAGCAGCCAAGATCCTGGATACGTCTCAGATACGCAGTATTTT
v_call: TRBV6-5; j_call: TRBJ2-3; d_call: -; clone_size: -; cdr3_aa: CASSSGGVTDTQYF; cdr3_nt: TGTGCCAGCAGTTCGGGCGGGGTGACAGATACGCAGTATTTT
v_call: TRBV4-1; j_call: TRBJ2-1; d_call: -; clone_size: -; cdr3_aa: CASSQESANEQFF; cdr3_nt: TGCGCCAGCAGCCAAGAATCCGCCAATGAGCAGTTCTTC
v_call: TRBV7-6; j_call: TRBJ2-5; d_call: -; clone_size: few; cdr3_aa: CASRPRLGGLQETQYF; cdr3_nt: TGTGCCAGCAGGCCGAGGCTGGGGGGCTTGCAAGAGACCCAGTACTTC
v_call: TRBV27; j_call: TRBJ1-3; d_call: -; clone_size: -; cdr3_aa: CASSLGASAGNTIYF; cdr3_nt: TGTGCCAGCAGTTTAGGGGCCTCGGCTGGAAACACCATATATTTT
v_call: TRBV7-6; j_call: TRBJ2-3; d_call: -; clone_size: -; cdr3_aa: CASSFFRGGEDTQYF; cdr3_nt: TGTGCCAGCAGCTTTTTCAGGGGCGGGGAAGATACGCAGTATTTT
v_call: TRBV4-2; j_call: TRBJ1-5; d_call: -; clone_size: -; cdr3_aa: CASSQDYLMGQPQHF; cdr3_nt: TGTGCCAGCAGCCAAGATTACTTAATGGGTCAGCCCCAGCATTTT
v_call: TRBV12-3/TRBV12-4; j_call: TRBJ2-2; d_call: -; clone_size: few; cdr3_aa: CASSPGLGSGELFF; cdr3_nt: TGTGCCAGCAGTCCGGGCTTGGGTTCCGGGGAGCTGTTTTTT
v_call: TRBV13; j_call: TRBJ2-7; d_call: TRBD1; clone_size: few; cdr3_aa: CASSGTGDSSYEQYF; cdr3_nt: TGTGCCAGCAGCGGTACAGGGGACAGCTCCTACGAGCAGTACTTC
v_call: TRBV7-3; j_call: TRBJ2-3; d_call: TRBD2; clone_size: -; cdr3_aa: CASSSIAGESTDTQYF; cdr3_nt: TGTGCCAGCAGCTCAATAGCGGGAGAAAGCACAGATACGCAGTATTTT
v_call: TRBV12-3/TRBV12-4; j_call: TRBJ2-3; d_call: -; clone_size: many; cdr3_aa: CASSSPRFGQYF; cdr3_nt: TGTGCCAGCAGCTCCCCCCGGTTCGGGCAGTATTTT
v_call: TRBV29-1; j_call: TRBJ1-4; d_call: -; clone_size: few; cdr3_aa: CSVEDGTTNEKLFF; cdr3_nt: TGCAGCGTTGAAGACGGGACAACTAATGAAAAACTGTTTTTT
v_call: TRBV6-1; j_call: TRBJ1-5; d_call: -; clone_size: -; cdr3_aa: CASSEPGFSNQPQHF; cdr3_nt: TGTGCCAGCAGTGAACCGGGTTTTAGCAATCAGCCCCAGCATTTT
v_call: TRBV4-3; j_call: TRBJ2-3; d_call: TRBD2; clone_size: few; cdr3_aa: CASSQEMRASGYTDTQYF; cdr3_nt: TGCGCCAGCAGCCAAGAAATGAGGGCTAGCGGATACACAGATACGCAGTATTTT
v_call: TRBV9; j_call: TRBJ2-5; d_call: -; clone_size: few; cdr3_aa: CASSVRGYQETQYF; cdr3_nt: TGTGCCAGCAGCGTCCGGGGGTACCAAGAGACCCAGTACTTC
v_call: TRBV6-1; j_call: TRBJ2-7; d_call: -; clone_size: few; cdr3_aa: CASSDTGVQYF; cdr3_nt: TGTGCCAGCAGTGATACGGGGGTGCAGTACTTC
v_call: TRBV10-3; j_call: TRBJ2-3; d_call: TRBD2; clone_size: -; cdr3_aa: CAISDPGGLDTQYF; cdr3_nt: TGTGCCATCAGTGACCCGGGGGGGCTAGATACGCAGTATTTT
v_call: TRBV6-5; j_call: TRBJ2-1; d_call: -; clone_size: few; cdr3_aa: CASSLWGGPSNEQFF; cdr3_nt: TGTGCCAGCAGTTTGTGGGGGGGGCCAAGCAATGAGCAGTTCTTC
v_call: TRBV6-5; j_call: TRBJ2-3; d_call: -; clone_size: -; cdr3_aa: CASSYGPRSTDTQYF; cdr3_nt: TGTGCCAGCAGTTACGGGCCACGTAGCACAGATACGCAGTATTTT
v_call: TRBV5-6; j_call: TRBJ2-3; d_call: TRBD2; clone_size: -; cdr3_aa: CASSSRGGIRDTQYF; cdr3_nt: TGTGCCAGCAGCTCCCGCGGGGGAATCAGAGATACGCAGTATTTT
v_call: TRBV7-8; j_call: TRBJ2-1; d_call: TRBD2; clone_size: many; cdr3_aa: CASSLASASGGAAHEQFF; cdr3_nt: TGTGCCAGCAGCTTAGCGTCGGCTAGCGGGGGGGCCGCCCATGAGCAGTTCTTC
v_call: TRBV29-1; j_call: TRBJ2-3; d_call: TRBD2; clone_size: -; cdr3_aa: CSVVPGLAGGSTDTQYF; cdr3_nt: TGCAGCGTCGTCCCGGGACTAGCGGGGGGGAGCACAGATACGCAGTATTTT
v_call: TRBV7-3; j_call: TRBJ2-3; d_call: TRBD1; clone_size: -; cdr3_aa: CASSGGWTTQGGDTQYF; cdr3_nt: TGTGCCAGCAGCGGAGGTTGGACAACACAGGGGGGAGATACGCAGTATTTT
v_call: TRBV7-8; j_call: TRBJ2-7; d_call: -; clone_size: few; cdr3_aa: CASSLVGFGGAYEQYF; cdr3_nt: TGTGCCAGCAGCTTAGTGGGTTTCGGGGGTGCCTACGAGCAGTACTTC
v_call: TRBV21-1; j_call: TRBJ2-3; d_call: -; clone_size: few; cdr3_aa: CASSGLGTQYF; cdr3_nt: TGTGCCAGCAGCGGGCTAGGGACGCAGTATTTT
v_call: TRBV20-1; j_call: TRBJ2-3; d_call: -; clone_size: many; cdr3_aa: CSARDVQGPLDTQYF; cdr3_nt: TGCAGTGCTAGAGATGTACAGGGCCCTTTGGATACGCAGTATTTT
v_call: TRBV6-5; j_call: TRBJ2-1; d_call: TRBD1; clone_size: few; cdr3_aa: CASSWGQGANEQFF; cdr3_nt: TGTGCCAGCAGTTGGGGACAGGGGGCGAATGAGCAGTTCTTC
v_call: TRBV12-3/TRBV12-4; j_call: TRBJ2-7; d_call: TRBD2; clone_size: few; cdr3_aa: CASSLEGLAGYEQYF; cdr3_nt: TGTGCCAGCAGTTTAGAAGGACTAGCGGGCTACGAGCAGTACTTC
v_call: TRBV19; j_call: TRBJ1-1; d_call: -; clone_size: few; cdr3_aa: CASSIGFGRVGTEAFF; cdr3_nt: TGTGCCAGTAGTATAGGATTCGGTAGGGTTGGCACTGAAGCTTTCTTT
v_call: TRBV29-1; j_call: TRBJ2-1; d_call: -; clone_size: -; cdr3_aa: CSVEKRLSSYNEQFF; cdr3_nt: TGCAGCGTTGAAAAGCGCCTGAGCTCCTACAATGAGCAGTTCTTC
v_call: TRBV7-9; j_call: TRBJ2-5; d_call: -; clone_size: few; cdr3_aa: CASSFTGSFRETQYF; cdr3_nt: TGTGCCAGCAGCTTCACGGGCAGCTTTAGAGAGACCCAGTACTTC
v_call: TRBV15; j_call: TRBJ2-3; d_call: TRBD2; clone_size: few; cdr3_aa: CATSREPRLAGDQAFTDTQYF; cdr3_nt: TGTGCCACCAGCAGAGAGCCCAGGCTAGCGGGGGACCAAGCTTTCACAGATACGCAGTATTTT
v_call: TRBV10-2; j_call: TRBJ2-7; d_call: TRBD1; clone_size: few; cdr3_aa: CASSDPPGGWGEQYF; cdr3_nt: TGCGCCAGCAGTGACCCGCCAGGGGGCTGGGGCGAGCAGTACTTC
v_call: TRBV29-1; j_call: TRBJ1-2; d_call: -; clone_size: -; cdr3_aa: CSVVGSLGYTF; cdr3_nt: TGCAGCGTTGTGGGTTCGCTTGGCTACACCTTC
v_call: TRBV7-9; j_call: TRBJ1-2; d_call: -; clone_size: -; cdr3_aa: CASSPGVNYGYTF; cdr3_nt: TGTGCCAGCAGCCCTGGTGTTAACTATGGCTACACCTTC
v_call: TRBV7-3; j_call: TRBJ2-1; d_call: TRBD2; clone_size: -; cdr3_aa: CASSLIAGGFNEQFF; cdr3_nt: TGTGCCAGCAGCTTAATAGCGGGGGGGTTCAATGAGCAGTTCTTC
v_call: TRBV7-8; j_call: TRBJ2-7; d_call: -; clone_size: many; cdr3_aa: CASSLFRGSSYEQYF; cdr3_nt: TGTGCCAGCAGCTTATTCAGGGGCTCCTCCTACGAGCAGTACTTC
v_call: TRBV7-3; j_call: TRBJ2-3; d_call: -; clone_size: -; cdr3_aa: CASSLRAAPPLDTQYF; cdr3_nt: TGTGCCAGCAGCTTAAGGGCGGCCCCCCCGTTGGATACGCAGTATTTT
v_call: TRBV6-5; j_call: TRBJ2-1; d_call: -; clone_size: few; cdr3_aa: CASSSGDEQFF; cdr3_nt: TGTGCCAGCAGTTCGGGAGATGAGCAGTTCTTC
v_call: TRBV4-1; j_call: TRBJ2-2; d_call: -; clone_size: -; cdr3_aa: CASSPLGRDTNTGELFF; cdr3_nt: TGCGCCAGCAGCCCCCTAGGAAGGGATACGAACACCGGGGAGCTGTTTTTT
v_call: TRBV5-5; j_call: TRBJ1-1; d_call: -; clone_size: -; cdr3_aa: CASSLATFSEAFF; cdr3_nt: TGTGCCAGCAGCTTGGCGACATTCTCTGAAGCTTTCTTT
v_call: TRBV4-1; j_call: TRBJ2-1; d_call: -; clone_size: many; cdr3_aa: CASSHPGGDNEQFF; cdr3_nt: TGCGCCAGCAGCCATCCCGGCGGGGACAATGAGCAGTTCTTC
v_call: TRBV7-8; j_call: TRBJ2-2; d_call: -; clone_size: many; cdr3_aa: CASSFGVTGELFF; cdr3_nt: TGTGCCAGCAGCTTCGGGGTCACCGGGGAGCTGTTTTTT
v_call: TRBV7-8; j_call: TRBJ2-5; d_call: -; clone_size: -; cdr3_aa: CASSLAIQGQRETQYF; cdr3_nt: TGTGCCAGCAGCTTAGCGATCCAGGGCCAAAGGGAGACCCAGTACTTC
v_call: TRBV9; j_call: TRBJ2-2; d_call: TRBD1; clone_size: many; cdr3_aa: CASSVGRDRVDYTGELFF; cdr3_nt: TGTGCCAGCAGCGTCGGAAGGGACAGAGTAGACTACACCGGGGAGCTGTTTTTT
v_call: TRBV19; j_call: TRBJ1-5; d_call: -; clone_size: few; cdr3_aa: CASVTGGQPQHF; cdr3_nt: TGTGCCAGTGTCACGGGAGGTCAGCCCCAGCATTTT
v_call: TRBV7-6; j_call: TRBJ1-1; d_call: -; clone_size: few; cdr3_aa: CASSPPGGTEAFF; cdr3_nt: TGTGCCAGCAGCCCGCCCGGGGGCACTGAAGCTTTCTTT
v_call: TRBV5-1; j_call: TRBJ2-3; d_call: TRBD1; clone_size: few; cdr3_aa: CASSLADRADTQYF; cdr3_nt: TGCGCCAGCAGCTTGGCGGACAGGGCAGATACGCAGTATTTT
v_call: TRBV6-5; j_call: TRBJ2-1; d_call: -; clone_size: few; cdr3_aa: CASMQVNEQFF; cdr3_nt: TGTGCCAGTATGCAGGTCAATGAGCAGTTCTTC
v_call: TRBV10-3; j_call: TRBJ1-2; d_call: -; clone_size: -; cdr3_aa: CAISDPGYGYGYTF; cdr3_nt: TGTGCCATCAGTGACCCCGGGTACGGATATGGCTACACCTTC
v_call: TRBV20-1; j_call: TRBJ2-1; d_call: -; clone_size: -; cdr3_aa: CSARDPRDEQFF; cdr3_nt: TGCAGTGCTAGAGATCCCCGAGATGAGCAGTTCTTC
v_call: TRBV11-2; j_call: TRBJ2-3; d_call: -; clone_size: -; cdr3_aa: CASNPKAAPGDTQYF; cdr3_nt: TGTGCCAGCAACCCCAAAGCGGCACCGGGAGATACGCAGTATTTT
v_call: TRBV4-1; j_call: TRBJ1-6; d_call: TRBD1; clone_size: many; cdr3_aa: CASSQMRDRGVYNSPLHF; cdr3_nt: TGCGCCAGCAGCCAAATGCGGGACAGGGGTGTTTATAATTCACCCCTCCACTTT
v_call: TRBV4-2; j_call: TRBJ2-4; d_call: -; clone_size: -; cdr3_aa: CASSQVVGARDIQYF; cdr3_nt: TGTGCCAGCAGCCAAGTTGTGGGGGCGAGGGACATTCAGTACTTC
v_call: TRBV28; j_call: TRBJ2-5; d_call: -; clone_size: -; cdr3_aa: CASSFWDPETQYF; cdr3_nt: TGTGCCAGCAGTTTCTGGGACCCAGAGACCCAGTACTTC